This T cell receptor (beta chain) came from a study of blood T cell repertoires in COVID-19. V lost 6 bases, J lost 0 bases, and 3 bases stayed unmatched. The CDR3 extends over 15 amino acids. Germline values: CDR1 MNHEY, CDR2 SVGAGI. Assay used: immunoSEQ multiplex PCR; TCRdb lists only in-frame clones, some missing. This repertoire shows 430,000 or so clones, roughly 90% found once; its top ten account for approximately 1.8%. This chain joins TRBV6-5 and TRBJ1-5; 9 bases match TRBD1. What was sequenced was PBMCs or T cells enriched from blood (not recorded which). The clonotype was recovered from a woman aged 35 to 49 who had recovered from COVID-19. The CDR3: CASSKGQGSNQPQHF. The DNA of the CDR3 is TGTGCCAGCAGCAAGGGACAGGGTAGCAATCAGCCCCAGCATTTT.